This T cell receptor beta chain was identified during a study of human T cells and chemical hapten exposure. Study in general: Upper back patch tests used 0.01% DPC, scored after 6 days.

A word on this clonotype: Its antigen is not identified.

A single record per CDR3 protein comes from TCRdb applying MiXCR to the RACE reads. Seen here are approximately 97,000 distinct CDR3 sequences, roughly a quarter observed once, and the top ten hold 10% to 13%. Study-wide points: There were significantly more large CDR3 similarity clusters among expanded TCRs than among controls. No change in TCRs above 1 in 1000 frequency was produced by DPC sensitization.

Stated time point: patch test 3, about 24 weeks after DPC sensitization. As to treatment: therapeutic diphenylcyclopropenone sensitization with weekly scalp DPC. The germline CDR1 and CDR2 sequences are SGHTA and FQGNSA. V trimming: 0 bases; J trimming: 8 bases; junction bases outside the gene matches: 9. This CDR3 comprises 15 residues. This TCR was recovered from a middle-aged man with alopecia areata. Some clones in this sample may be carry-over from other donors' samples. The input for sequencing was whole blood, taken in connection with sensitization to the hapten diphenylcyclopropenone (DPC). This chain links TRBV7-2 with TRBJ1-2; 7 bases fit TRBD1. CDR3 bases: TGTGCCAGCAGCTTAGCGTGGAGACAGGGAACGGGCTACACCTTC. Amino acid sequence: CASSLAWRQGTGYTF. Variable domain in full (rest from reference TRBV7-2 and TRBJ1-2): GAGVSQSPSNKVTEKGKDVELRCDPISGHTALYWYRQSLGQGLEFLIYFQGNSAPDKSGLPSDRFSAERTGGSVSTLTIQRTQQEDSAVYLCASSLAWRQGTGYTFGSGTRLTVV.